This note documents a single T cell receptor beta chain sequence. The data stem from a study of Graves' ophthalmopathy and Graves' hyperthyroidism. This CDR3 comprises 17 residues. V lost 5 bases to trimming and J lost 1 base, with 18 bases between them. The germline V gene has CDR1 SEHNR and CDR2 FQNEAQ (reference sequence). RNA transcripts provided the template for amplifying TCR beta CDR3 regions. HTBI-primed first-round RT-PCR preceded second-round multiplex PCR. MiXCR was run by TCRdb on the multiplex PCR reads, yielding one entry per CDR3 protein. The sample shows almost 750,000 distinct CDR3 sequences, around 40% of them seen only once.

The sequence derives from an adult man with Graves' ophthalmopathy. Sequenced: peripheral blood. This sequence joins TRBV7-9 and TRBJ1-5, with D perhaps matching TRBD1 (5 bases). The CDR3, as DNA: TGTGCCAGCAGCCAACTCGTTAGGGGCCGCAGCAATCAGCCCCAGCATTTT. Translated: CASSQLVRGRSNQPQHF.